The rows below give T cell receptor beta chains drawn from one sample of a study of beta chain features in type 1 diabetes. Method: immunoSEQ multiplex PCR; TCRdb's copy keeps in-frame clones and lacks some. Of over 150,000 clones listed, more than 10% are singletons. The sample taken for sequencing was central memory CD4+ T cells from blood. Every receptor here comes from a young woman in good health. Each CDR3 is given with its conserved first and last residue. A D gene is named only where the DNA matches it firmly. Only some rows state a clone size, as once, few, many or a class for expanded clones.

size: NA; D: NA; J: TRBJ1-1; V: TRBV6-5; CDR3: CASSSGIVRESLKAFF; DNA: TGTGCCAGCAGTTCGGGAATAGTTAGGGAGTCCCTAAAAGCTTTCTTT
size: NA; D: TRBD2; J: TRBJ2-1; V: TRBV30; CDR3: CAWRNGLDTEQFF; DNA: TGTGCCTGGAGAAACGGACTAGACACTGAGCAGTTCTTC
size: NA; D: NA; J: TRBJ2-7; V: TRBV9; CDR3: CASSVDTAEQYF; DNA: TGTGCCAGCAGCGTGGACACGGCGGAGCAGTACTTC
size: few; D: TRBD1; J: TRBJ2-5; V: TRBV7-9; CDR3: CASSLDRAETQYF; DNA: TGTGCCAGCAGCTTGGACAGGGCAGAGACCCAGTACTTC
size: NA; D: NA; J: TRBJ1-5; V: TRBV30; CDR3: CAWKAGNQPQHF; DNA: TGTGCCTGGAAGGCAGGGAACCAGCCCCAGCATTTT
size: few; D: TRBD2; J: TRBJ2-1; V: TRBV6-1; CDR3: CASNRLAANNEQFF; DNA: TGTGCCAGCAATCGACTAGCGGCCAACAATGAGCAGTTCTTC
size: NA; D: NA; J: TRBJ2-7; V: TRBV7-2; CDR3: CASSRDFPGAEQYF; DNA: TGTGCCAGCAGCCGAGACTTCCCAGGGGCCGAGCAGTACTTC
size: NA; D: TRBD1; J: TRBJ1-1; V: TRBV29-1; CDR3: CSVAFDRANTEAFF; DNA: TGCAGCGTTGCGTTCGACAGGGCTAACACTGAAGCTTTCTTT
size: few; D: NA; J: TRBJ2-3; V: TRBV28; CDR3: CASTGVIPRDTQYF; DNA: TGTGCCAGCACAGGGGTCATCCCCCGAGATACGCAGTATTTT
size: NA; D: TRBD1; J: TRBJ1-1; V: TRBV6-4; CDR3: CASRADRGTEAFF; DNA: TGTGCCAGCAGGGCGGACAGGGGAACTGAAGCTTTCTTT
size: NA; D: TRBD2; J: TRBJ2-2; V: TRBV4-1; CDR3: CASSQESSGRTGELFF; DNA: TGCGCCAGCAGCCAAGAGTCTAGCGGGAGGACCGGGGAGCTGTTTTTT
size: few; D: TRBD1; J: TRBJ1-2; V: TRBV18; CDR3: CASSRQGTDGYTF; DNA: TGTGCCAGCTCACGACAGGGGACCGATGGCTACACCTTC
size: NA; D: NA; J: TRBJ2-2; V: TRBV9; CDR3: CASSVGIQVGELFF; DNA: TGTGCCAGCAGCGTAGGGATCCAGGTGGGGGAGCTGTTTTTT
size: few; D: NA; J: TRBJ2-1; V: TRBV5-1; CDR3: CASSSGDNHNEQFF; DNA: TGCGCCAGCAGCTCTGGGGACAACCACAATGAGCAGTTCTTC
size: NA; D: NA; J: TRBJ2-2; V: TRBV9; CDR3: CASTGDTTNTGELFF; DNA: TGTGCCAGCACCGGGGACACCACCAACACCGGGGAGCTGTTTTTT
size: NA; D: NA; J: TRBJ2-7; V: TRBV5-1; CDR3: CASSLAGGESYEQYF; DNA: TGCGCCAGCAGCTTGGCCGGAGGGGAATCCTACGAGCAGTACTTC
size: NA; D: TRBD1; J: TRBJ1-2; V: TRBV27; CDR3: CASSPKTGGNYGYTF; DNA: TGTGCCAGCAGTCCAAAGACAGGGGGCAACTATGGCTACACCTTC
size: few; D: TRBD1; J: TRBJ1-4; V: TRBV7-9; CDR3: CASGTGNEKLFF; DNA: TGTGCCAGCGGGACAGGGAATGAAAAACTGTTTTTT
size: few; D: NA; J: TRBJ1-1; V: TRBV28; CDR3: CASSPRGGTDEAFF; DNA: TGTGCCAGCAGTCCCCGTGGGGGGACGGATGAAGCTTTCTTT
size: NA; D: NA; J: TRBJ2-1; V: TRBV19; CDR3: CASRLPGAREQFF; DNA: TGTGCCAGTAGGTTACCAGGGGCGAGGGAGCAGTTCTTC
size: NA; D: NA; J: TRBJ1-1; V: TRBV28; CDR3: CASSLQSGDWVNTEAFF; DNA: TGTGCCAGCAGTTTACAATCCGGGGATTGGGTGAACACTGAAGCTTTCTTT
size: few; D: TRBD2; J: TRBJ2-1; V: TRBV27; CDR3: CASSWGLAGLNEQFF; DNA: TGTGCCAGCAGCTGGGGTCTAGCGGGACTCAATGAGCAGTTCTTC
size: NA; D: TRBD1; J: TRBJ1-2; V: TRBV5-1; CDR3: CASSLGQGNYGYTF; DNA: TGCGCCAGCAGCTTGGGACAGGGGAACTATGGCTACACCTTC
size: few; D: NA; J: TRBJ2-7; V: TRBV5-6; CDR3: CASSGGIAYEQYF; DNA: TGTGCCAGCAGCGGCGGGATTGCCTACGAGCAGTACTTC
size: NA; D: NA; J: TRBJ1-3; V: TRBV11-2; CDR3: CASTPESSGNTIYF; DNA: TGTGCCAGCACCCCGGAGAGCTCTGGAAACACCATATATTTT
size: few; D: TRBD2; J: TRBJ2-2; V: TRBV5-1; CDR3: CASSHTSGIGGELFF; DNA: TGCGCCAGCAGCCATACTAGCGGGATAGGCGGGGAGCTGTTTTTT
size: NA; D: TRBD2; J: TRBJ2-7; V: TRBV18; CDR3: CASSPSQAGLSYEQYF; DNA: TGTGCCAGCTCACCAAGCCAAGCGGGATTATCCTACGAGCAGTACTTC
size: NA; D: NA; J: TRBJ1-2; V: TRBV30; CDR3: CAWSVHSYGYTF; DNA: TGTGCCTGGAGTGTTCACAGCTATGGCTACACCTTC
size: few; D: TRBD2; J: TRBJ2-1; V: TRBV6-1; CDR3: CASSGSRTSPYNEQFF; DNA: TGTGCCAGCAGTGGATCAAGGACTAGCCCCTACAATGAGCAGTTCTTC
size: NA; D: NA; J: TRBJ1-3; V: TRBV7-2; CDR3: CASSPRAGNTIYF; DNA: TGTGCCAGCAGCCCCAGGGCTGGAAACACCATATATTTT
size: NA; D: NA; J: TRBJ1-5; V: TRBV30; CDR3: CAWSPRGEQPQHF; DNA: TGTGCCTGGAGCCCCAGGGGAGAGCAGCCCCAGCATTTT
size: NA; D: TRBD1; J: TRBJ2-7; V: TRBV30; CDR3: CAWSGQGYEQYF; DNA: TGTGCCTGGAGTGGACAGGGCTACGAGCAGTACTTC
size: NA; D: NA; J: TRBJ2-7; V: TRBV7-3; CDR3: CASSPHSSYEQYF; DNA: TGTGCCAGCAGCCCTCACTCCTCCTACGAGCAGTACTTC
size: many; D: TRBD1; J: TRBJ1-2; V: TRBV7-2; CDR3: CASSLSTGGYGYTF; DNA: TGTGCCAGCAGCCTCTCGACAGGGGGCTATGGCTACACCTTC
size: NA; D: NA; J: TRBJ1-5; V: TRBV28; CDR3: CASRARRTNQPQHF; DNA: TGTGCCAGCAGGGCAAGAAGAACCAATCAGCCCCAGCATTTT
size: few; D: NA; J: TRBJ1-5; V: TRBV6-1; CDR3: CASIFRGHNQPQHF; DNA: TGTGCCAGCATCTTTAGGGGCCACAATCAGCCCCAGCATTTT
size: few; D: NA; J: TRBJ2-3; V: TRBV15; CDR3: CATSRGAAEEDTQYF; DNA: TGTGCCACCAGCAGAGGAGCGGCGGAGGAAGATACGCAGTATTTT
size: many; D: TRBD2; J: TRBJ2-1; V: TRBV25-1; CDR3: CASKGGVAGEQFF; DNA: TGTGCCAGCAAGGGAGGGGTAGCGGGTGAGCAGTTCTTC
size: NA; D: TRBD2; J: TRBJ2-1; V: TRBV7-9; CDR3: CASSLEGLAAEQFF; DNA: TGTGCCAGCAGCTTAGAGGGACTAGCGGCTGAGCAGTTCTTC
size: few; D: NA; J: TRBJ2-7; V: TRBV10-3; CDR3: CATSRYEQYF; DNA: TGTGCCACCTCCCGCTACGAGCAGTACTTC
size: NA; D: TRBD2; J: TRBJ2-1; V: TRBV7-3; CDR3: CASSLGTRARDEQFF; DNA: TGTGCCAGCAGCCTAGGGACTAGGGCTCGGGATGAGCAGTTCTTC
size: few; D: TRBD1; J: TRBJ2-1; V: TRBV7-9; CDR3: CASSAGQAWNEQFF; DNA: TGTGCCAGCAGCGCGGGACAGGCGTGGAATGAGCAGTTCTTC
size: NA; D: TRBD1; J: TRBJ1-1; V: TRBV10-3; CDR3: CATTGTEVWPEAFF; DNA: TGTGCCACCACCGGGACAGAGGTATGGCCTGAAGCTTTCTTT
size: NA; D: NA; J: TRBJ2-5; V: TRBV15; CDR3: CATSRDQGRETQYF; DNA: TGTGCCACCAGCAGAGACCAGGGGCGGGAGACCCAGTACTTC
size: NA; D: TRBD2; J: TRBJ2-1; V: TRBV7-2; CDR3: CASSGLGDRQFF; DNA: TGTGCCAGCAGTGGACTAGGAGATAGGCAGTTCTTC
size: NA; D: TRBD2; J: TRBJ2-1; V: TRBV28; CDR3: CASRGTSGITYNEQFF; DNA: TGTGCCAGCAGGGGGACTAGCGGGATCACCTACAATGAGCAGTTCTTC
size: NA; D: TRBD2; J: TRBJ2-2; V: TRBV27; CDR3: CASTPGLAGITGELFF; DNA: TGTGCCAGCACCCCGGGACTAGCGGGGATCACCGGGGAGCTGTTTTTT
size: few; D: TRBD1; J: TRBJ2-7; V: TRBV18; CDR3: CASSPRTGGYEQYF; DNA: TGTGCCAGCTCACCAAGGACAGGGGGCTACGAGCAGTACTTC